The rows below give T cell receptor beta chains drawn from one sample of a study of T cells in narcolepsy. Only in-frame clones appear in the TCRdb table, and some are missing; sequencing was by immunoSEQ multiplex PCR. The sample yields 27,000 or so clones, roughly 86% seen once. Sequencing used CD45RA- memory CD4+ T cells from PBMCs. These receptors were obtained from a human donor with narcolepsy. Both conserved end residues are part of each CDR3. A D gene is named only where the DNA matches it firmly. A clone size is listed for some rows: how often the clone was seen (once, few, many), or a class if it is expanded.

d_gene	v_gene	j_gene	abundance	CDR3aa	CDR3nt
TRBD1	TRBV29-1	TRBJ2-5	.	CSCRQGATETQYF	TGCAGTTGCCGACAGGGGGCGACAGAGACCCAGTACTTC
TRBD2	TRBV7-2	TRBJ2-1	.	CASSLGRGVVEQFF	TGTGCCAGCAGCTTAGGGCGGGGGGTGGTTGAGCAGTTCTTC
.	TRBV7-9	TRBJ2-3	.	CASSLKSGSGTDTQYF	TGTGCCAGCAGCTTAAAATCCGGGAGCGGCACAGATACGCAGTATTTT
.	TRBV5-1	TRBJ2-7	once	CASSLVGSSAEQYF	TGCGCCAGCAGCTTGGTCGGGAGTTCGGCCGAGCAGTACTTC
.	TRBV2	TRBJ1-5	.	CASAGTTVTGQPQHF	TGTGCCAGCGCCGGGACGACCGTTACCGGTCAGCCCCAGCATTTT
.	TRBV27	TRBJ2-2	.	CASSLSGRGPHRELFF	TGTGCCAGCAGTTTATCGGGCAGGGGACCTCACCGGGAGCTGTTTTTT
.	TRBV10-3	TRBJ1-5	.	CAISEGPGQPQHF	TGTGCCATCAGTGAGGGACCGGGACAGCCCCAGCATTTT
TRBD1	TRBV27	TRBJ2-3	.	CASSTYRGTDTQYF	TGTGCCAGCAGTACTTACAGGGGTACAGATACGCAGTATTTT
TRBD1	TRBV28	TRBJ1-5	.	CASSPGQGYQPQHF	TGTGCCAGCAGTCCAGGACAGGGCTATCAGCCCCAGCATTTT
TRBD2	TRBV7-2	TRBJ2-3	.	CASSFYLAGADVGDF	TGTGCCAGCAGCTTCTACCTAGCGGGGGCCGACGTTGGCGATTTT
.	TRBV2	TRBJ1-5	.	CASSPQGDGQPQHF	TGTGCCAGCAGCCCCCAGGGAGACGGACAGCCCCAGCATTTT
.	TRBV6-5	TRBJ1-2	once	CASSYGPAAARKGYTF	TGTGCCAGCAGTTACGGGCCTGCGGCGGCGAGGAAGGGCTACACCTTC
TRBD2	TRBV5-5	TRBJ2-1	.	CASSFRTSDLNEQFF	TGTGCCAGCAGCTTTAGGACTAGCGACTTAAATGAGCAGTTCTTC
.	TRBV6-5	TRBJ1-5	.	CASSYSAGQPQHF	TGTGCCAGCAGTTACTCAGCAGGCCAGCCCCAGCATTTT
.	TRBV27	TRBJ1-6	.	CASSFSGHDSPLHF	TGTGCCAGCAGTTTTTCAGGTCACGATTCACCCCTCCACTTT
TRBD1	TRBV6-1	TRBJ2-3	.	CASSWDRGLGDTQYF	TGTGCCAGCAGCTGGGACAGGGGGCTTGGAGATACGCAGTATTTT
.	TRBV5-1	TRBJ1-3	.	CASSLELHNGPSGNTIYF	TGCGCCAGCAGCTTGGAACTCCACAACGGCCCATCTGGAAACACCATATATTTT